This T cell receptor (beta chain) was captured in a study of blood T cell repertoires in COVID-19 (dated by TCRdb to 2019 to 2021). For the wider study: Samples from collaborators originated in the United States, Italy and Spain and spanned both the acute and convalescent phases of COVID-19. The material from the prospective study consisted of cDNA or gDNA derived from T cells, B-cell-depleted T cells, or PBMCs. Deeply sampled blood TCRbeta repertoires from subjects exposed to, actively infected with, or recovered from COVID-19 were included in the dataset. The repertoires were made available in a free public database intended to serve as a resource for research on the immune response to SARS-CoV-2. Samples were obtained from the ongoing ImmuneRACE study (first 160 participants) and from 1,254 subjects provided by 6 global collaborators. Nearly every sample came with metadata listing a de-identified subject ID, COVID-19 status, age in years and sex. Where available, HLA class I and class II types were obtained from metadata supplied by the sample provider rather than from assay-based typing.

TCRbeta CDR3 regions were amplified from genomic DNA by means of the immunoSEQ Assay, a bias-controlled multiplex PCR. The study's own analysis went as follows. Within the assay, amplification of reference gene primers was used to estimate how many nucleated cells each sample contained. Sequence reads were collapsed and filtered to measure the absolute abundance of every unique TCRbeta CDR3 rearrangement. For each sample, productive Simpson clonality was calculated as the square root of Simpson's diversity index across productive rearrangements. Entries here come from immuneACCESS through TCRdb and include only in-frame sequences with V and J called. Some clones fail to appear in such tables; in the studies checked, an unresolved V gene covers under half of the shortfall, and the cause of the remainder is unknown. The DNA was the basis for D and trimming; V, J and clone size are from that table. The sample table holds approximately 55,000 clones, of which around 83% were seen once. The ten biggest clones cover approximately 20% of the sample.

Of note for this clone: The clone's antigen remains unknown. Base qualities are not at hand, and no much larger clone is one base apart.

Overall study results and their limits: The quantity of clinical and demographic metadata differed by source and by participant and was supplied without curation.

One collaborating source in Seattle enrolled patients while the patients were actively infected and followed the patients over time throughout the course of disease. The collaborating institutions used their own protocols to collect whole blood in K2EDTA tubes. For TCRbeta analysis, collaborators shipped samples in one of three forms: frozen whole blood, isolated PBMCs, or DNA extracted from either of those sample types. V and J lose 1 base and 3 bases, and a span of 13 bases separates them. CDR3 length: 17 amino acids, cysteine to phenylalanine. The read is trimmed to its CDR3 DNA, 51 bases read in frame from base 1. For CDR1 and CDR2, the germline V gene lists KGHSH and LQKENI.

The rearrangement joined TRBV18 to TRBJ2-6, with TRBD1 tentatively as D gene (6 bases match). Sequencing was performed on peripheral blood. The clonotype comes from a man under 40 with COVID-19, enrolled during active disease. The CDR3 protein sequence reads: CASSPLQQGGGANVLTF. The DNA reads as follows: TGTGCCAGCTCACCACTACAACAGGGTGGTGGGGCCAACGTCCTGACTTTC.